This T cell receptor (beta chain) was sequenced for a study of blood T cells in healthy people across ages (dated by TCRdb to about 2015). As for the study more broadly: In model experiments, template switching captured roughly one uniquely barcoded TCR beta cDNA molecule for every two T cells. To track age-related changes in TCR beta repertoire diversity, the study relied on deep sequencing normalized with unique cDNA molecular identifiers. Four age groups were formed from the donors: young (average roughly 15 years), middle-aged (around 40), aged (about 62) and long-lived (roughly 88). To avoid experimental bias, donors of different ages were randomly spread across the sequencing lanes. For two donors (one aged 18 to 30 and one aged 80 or older), the study analyzed two additional independent replicas of 1 million unique cDNA reads from the same blood draw.

Systemically healthy Caucasian individuals from Russia, approximately 39 in total and aged roughly 6 to 100 years, were included as donors. Each donor gave about 10 milliliters of peripheral blood, drawn into EDTA-treated Vacutainer tubes. Ficoll-Paque density-gradient centrifugation was used to isolate PBMCs, with at least 7 million per sample. Total RNA, at least 5 micrograms per sample, was extracted from PBMCs with Trizol reagent. The percentages of naive CD45RAhigh/CD27high T cells were determined by flow cytometry on a PBMC aliquot from every donor. Library creation used 5' RACE. The sequencer listed for this sample is Illumina HiSeq 2500. A second PCR of 7 to 11 cycles was run with a J-beta primer mix and a sample-barcoded 5' primer. A template-switch 5' adaptor carrying 12 random nucleotides introduced a unique molecular identifier onto each TCR beta cDNA molecule. Each sample yielded at least 2.5 million CDR3-containing paired-end reads. All of the RNA was converted into first-strand cDNA using the Mint cDNA synthesis kit, with a TRBC-specific oligonucleotide serving as the primer. Following uracil-DNA glycosylase treatment, a first 18-cycle PCR with universal primers M1SS and BC2_uni_R was performed on all cDNA. From the authors' description of their analysis: For normalization, 1 million high-quality reads, each with a distinct molecular identifier, were randomly selected from each sample. Instead of being binned into consensus sequences, reads that shared molecular identifiers were thrown out. MiTCR, set to a Q25 quality threshold and the strictest error-elimination algorithm, was used for CDR3 identification, clonotype clustering and error correction. A nonparametric unseen species model with Euler transformation was used to estimate lower-bound total TCR beta diversity. TCRdb redid the processing of the public reads, applying fastp at Q25 and MiXCR, and retained in-frame beta chains. CDR3 protein sequences are deduplicated, and each keeps its most common genes and DNA. TCRdb, rather than the study authors, made the V and J calls. Recorded for this sample are 700,000 or so distinct CDR3 sequences; 40% to 50% of them occurred a single time. The ten largest clones represent about 30% of the sample.

Turning to this clonotype: The antigen this receptor binds is unknown. Base-call qualities are not available, and no considerably larger clone is one nucleotide away.

Study-wide conclusions, independent of this receptor: Bulk unsorted PBMC profiling prevented conclusive comparison of naive and antigen-experienced compartments. Estimates of total diversity from one million sequenced T cells were regarded as lower bounds and underestimates. Observed TCR beta diversity correlated strongly with the percentage of naive T cells measured by flow cytometry. Donor CMV infection status was unknown, potentially confounding age-related changes in expanded clonotypes. Observed TCR beta diversity per million T cells fell roughly linearly with age, and a significant reduction was already apparent by age around 40. Compared with the aged group, the long-lived group had more naive CD4+ T cells, fewer expanded clones and increased TCR diversity, suggesting age selection.

V and J lose 6 bases and 1 base, and a span of 19 bases separates them. For CDR1 and CDR2, the germline V gene (reference sequence) lists DFQATT and SNEGSKA. The CDR3 measures 15 amino acids from cysteine to phenylalanine. Only the CDR3 DNA stays, 45 bases, in frame from base 1. The source material was blood. The TCR sequence derives from a man older than 75 in good health. The V and J segments used are TRBV20-1 and TRBJ2-7, with the D call tentatively TRBD1 or TRBD2, each fitting 6 bases. The CDR3 here reads CSALGGTSASYEQYF. The DNA sequence is TGCAGTGCGCTAGGGGGGACAAGCGCTTCCTACGAGCAGTACTTC.